These 29 T cell receptor beta chains originate from one sample sequenced in a study of PD-L1 blockade in urothelial cancer. The table came from immunoSEQ multiplex PCR; TCRdb's copy has only in-frame clones and leaves some out. The sample contains about 51,000 clones, about 90% of which appear only once. Sequencing was performed on PBMCs, taken around atezolizumab (anti-PD-L1) treatment. Every receptor here comes from a man in his 60s with urothelial cancer.

V usage is TRBV2 and J usage is TRBJ1-1; D remains ambiguous. Trimming took 4 bases from V and 1 from J, leaving 10 bases between them. The CDR3 extends over 14 amino acids. Germline V gene data show CDR1 as SNHLY and CDR2 as FYNNEI. The CDR3 DNA reads TGTGCCAGCAGTGGGGCGGGGTGGAACACTGAAGCTTTCTTT. Translation gives CASSGAGWNTEAFF.

This sequence joins TRBV6-5 and TRBJ1-1; 7 bases agree with TRBD1. The germline V gene has CDR1 MNHEY and CDR2 SVGAGI. V shed 7 bases and J 3 bases; nucleotides not matched to a gene: 8. The CDR3 is 14 residues long. CDR3 sequence reads: CASTGQAGHTEAFF. Written as DNA, the CDR3 is TGTGCCAGCACCGGACAGGCGGGTCACACTGAAGCTTTCTTT.

This sequence joins TRBV10-3 and TRBJ2-1, with 10 bases aligning to TRBD1. The V gene's germline CDR1 is ENHRY and CDR2 SYGVKD. J was trimmed by 5 bases and V by 2 bases; bases with no gene match: 0. The CDR3 has 14 residues. CDR3 DNA sequence: TGTGCCATCAGTGAGGGACAGGGGGACAATGAGCAGTTCTTC. Amino acid sequence: CAISEGQGDNEQFF.

The rearrangement uses TRBV29-1 and TRBJ1-1; tentative D call: TRBD1 (6 bases). The CDR3 is made up of 14 amino acids. The V gene lost 4 bases and the J gene lost 0 bases, with 12 bases spanning the gap. Germline V gene lookup returns CDR1 SQVTM and CDR2 ANQGSEA. CDR3 DNA: TGCAGCGTTGGAGGTGGGACATTGAACACTGAAGCTTTCTTT. Translation: CSVGGGTLNTEAFF.

The J gene is TRBJ2-1, the V gene TRBV4-3, with D uncertain. CDR1 is LGHNA and CDR2 is YSLEER in the germline V gene. V lost 5 bases and J 0 bases, leaving 14 bases between the germline ends. The CDR3 has 16 residues. The CDR3 bases are TGCGCCAGCAGCATTGAGGCTCCTAGCTCCTACAATGAGCAGTTCTTC. It specifies CASSIEAPSSYNEQFF.

The V gene is TRBV7-2, the J gene TRBJ1-1, with D possibly being TRBD1 (5 bases). Looked up from germline, CDR1 is SGHTA and CDR2 is FQGNSA. This CDR3 is 12 amino acids long. The V and J ends lost 5 bases and 8 bases respectively, with 12 bases between them. CDR3 amino acids: CASSLDWGEAFF. Here the CDR3 DNA reads TGTGCCAGCAGCCTTGACTGGGGCGAAGCTTTCTTT. Together with reference TRBV7-2 and TRBJ1-1, the CDR3 gives the full variable domain: GAGVSQSPSNKVTEKGKDVELRCDPISGHTALYWYRQSLGQGLEFLIYFQGNSAPDKSGLPSDRFSAERTGGSVSTLTIQRTQQEDSAVYLCASSLDWGEAFFGQGTRLTVV.

The gene calls are TRBV19 and TRBJ2-1; TRBD1 agrees at 8 bases. V gave up 4 bases and J gave up 13 bases; unmatched junction bases: 15. Germline lookup yields CDR1 LNHDA and CDR2 SQIVND (reference sequence). This CDR3 has 15 residues. CDR3 in amino acids: CASSTGQGILGGQFF. The DNA for the CDR3 is TGTGCCAGTAGTACCGGACAGGGTATCCTTGGGGGCCAGTTCTTC.

V is TRBV7-3 and J is TRBJ1-1; TRBD1 is a possible D gene (5 bases). V was trimmed by 6 bases and J by 6 bases, leaving 14 bases between them. CDR3 length: 13 amino acids. From germline, CDR1 is SGHTA and CDR2 FQGTGA. CDR3 DNA: TGTGCCAGCAGTTTTCGTAGGGGCGCTGAAGCTTTCTTT. Protein: CASSFRRGAEAFF.

The rearrangement joins TRBV18 to TRBJ2-2; D might be TRBD1 (6 bases). The CDR3 totals 16 residues. The V and J ends lost 3 bases and 2 bases respectively, with 13 bases between them. Germline-derived CDR1 and CDR2 are KGHSH and LQKENI. The CDR3 loop reads CASSPFEGGNTGELFF. The CDR3 bases are TGTGCCAGCTCACCGTTTGAAGGGGGTAACACCGGGGAGCTGTTTTTT. The full variable domain, rest sourced from reference TRBV18 and TRBJ2-2, is NAGVMQNPRHLVRRRGQEARLRCSPMKGHSHVYWYRQLPEEGLKFMVYLQKENIIDESGMPKERFSAEFPKEGPSILRIQQVVRGDSAAYFCASSPFEGGNTGELFFGEGSRLTVL.

The chain has TRBV6-4 and TRBJ2-3; D gene unclear. This CDR3 has 13 amino acids. Germline CDR1 reads MRHNA; CDR2 reads SNTAGT. V gave up 1 base and J gave up 4 bases, with 6 bases separating them. In DNA form, the CDR3 reads TGTGCCAGCAGTGACTTTGAGGCAGATACGCAGTATTTT. Its protein is CASSDFEADTQYF.

The V gene is TRBV7-8, the J gene TRBJ1-6; TRBD1 matches 9 bases. The junction had 17 bases not matched to a gene; V was cut back by 8 bases and J by 0 bases. CDR1 and CDR2 from the germline V gene are SGHVS and FQNEAQ. This CDR3 comprises 20 residues. The CDR3 sequence is CASDPRDRVGVFSYNSPLHF. CDR3 sequence (DNA): TGTGCCAGCGACCCCCGGGACAGGGTGGGAGTATTCTCCTATAATTCACCCCTCCACTTT. Looking up the rest from reference TRBV7-8 and TRBJ1-6 gives the full variable domain: GAGVSQSPRYKVAKRGQDVALRCDPISGHVSLFWYQQALGQGPEFLTYFQNEAQLDKSGLPSDRFFAERPEGSVSTLKIQRTQQEDSAVYLCASDPRDRVGVFSYNSPLHFGNGTRLTVT.

The V and J genes are TRBV5-1 and TRBJ2-7; weak D call: TRBD2 (7 bases). Trimming removed 4 bases at V and 3 bases at J, with 14 bases between. From germline, CDR1 is SGHRS and CDR2 YFSETQ. This CDR3 is built from 14 residues. This chain's CDR3 is CASSPAGAIYEQYF. The CDR3 DNA reads TGCGCCAGCAGCCCGGCGGGGGCCATCTACGAGCAGTACTTC.

The V and J genes are TRBV6-5 and TRBJ2-7, with 7 bases aligning to TRBD2. With 1 base clipped from V and 5 bases from J, the junction kept 2 bases outside the gene matches. From germline, CDR1 is MNHEY and CDR2 SVGAGI. The CDR3 extends over 13 amino acids. The CDR3 coding sequence is TGTGCCAGCAGTTACTTCGGGGGGAACGAGCAGTACTTC. It codes for CASSYFGGNEQYF.

The chain links TRBV6-6 to TRBJ1-5; D is unclear. The CDR3 totals 16 residues. Trimming removed 6 bases from V and 5 bases from J, with 20 bases in between. Germline V gene data show CDR1 as MNHNY and CDR2 as SVGAGI (reference sequence). Written as DNA, the CDR3 is TGTGCCAGCAGCCCTGGTCACGGACTCATGTATCAGCCCCAGCATTTT. Its protein is CASSPGHGLMYQPQHF.

The chain employs TRBV28 and TRBJ1-5; unclear D gene. This CDR3 is 14 amino acids long. The V end was cut by 5 bases, the J end by 6 bases, with 14 bases between. Germline-derived CDR1 and CDR2 are MDHEN and SYDVKM. CDR3 bases: TGTGCCAGCAGTCTACGGTTCCGGAGTCAGCCCCAGCATTTT. This codes for CASSLRFRSQPQHF. The full variable domain, in which reference TRBV28 and TRBJ1-5 provide the parts outside the CDR3, is DVKVTQSSRYLVKRTGEKVFLECVQDMDHENMFWYRQDPGLGLRLIYFSYDVKMKEKGDIPEGYSVSREKKERFSLILESASTNQTSMYLCASSLRFRSQPQHFGDGTRLSIL.

The chain couples TRBV2 to TRBJ1-3; D gene uncertain. Germline V gives CDR1 SNHLY, CDR2 FYNNEI. This CDR3 comprises 13 residues. The V gene lost 5 bases and the J gene lost 1 base, with 6 bases spanning the gap. CDR3 amino acids: CASSMRSGNTIYF. CDR3 DNA: TGTGCCAGCAGTATGAGATCTGGAAACACCATATATTTT.

CDR3 DNA: TGTGCCAGCAGTGTTCGACAGGTAGGAAATCAGCCCCAGCATTTT. This codes for CASSVRQVGNQPQHF. The chain combines TRBV2 with TRBJ1-5; tentatively, D is TRBD1 (6 bases). There are 15 residues in the CDR3. The germline V gene encodes CDR1 SNHLY and CDR2 FYNNEI. Trimming pared 4 bases from V and 4 bases from J, leaving 14 bases between.

CDR3 coding DNA: TGCGCCAGCAGCCGGGCGGGACTATCGCAAGAGACCCAGTACTTC. It specifies CASSRAGLSQETQYF. V usage is TRBV4-3 and J usage is TRBJ2-5, with 7 bases aligning to TRBD2. V was clipped by 4 bases and J by 2 bases; unmatched bases: 7. Germline V lookup: CDR1 LGHNA, CDR2 YSLEER. The CDR3 sequence is 15 residues long.

The rearrangement links TRBV27 to TRBJ2-5; 10 bases match TRBD2. CDR1 is MNHEY, CDR2 SMNVEV, per germline (reference sequence). With 5 bases clipped from V and 5 bases from J, the junction kept 5 bases outside the gene matches. This CDR3 spans 14 amino acids. For the CDR3, the DNA is TGTGCCAGCAGTAACCTAGCGGGAGTGGAGACCCAGTACTTC. Protein sequence: CASSNLAGVETQYF.

This clone has a single count. The chain carries TRBV30 and TRBJ1-5; a weak D match, TRBD1 (5 bases). The CDR3 consists of 13 residues. The V gene's germline CDR1 is GTSNPN and CDR2 SVGIG (reference sequence). Between the trimmed V and J ends, which lost 0 bases and 8 bases, there was a span of 11 bases. In nucleotides, the CDR3 is TGTGCCTGGAGTGTCAATGGGGGGAAGCCCCAGCATTTT. Its translation is CAWSVNGGKPQHF. The whole variable domain, remainder taken from reference TRBV30 and TRBJ1-5, is SQTIHQWPATLVQPVGSPLSLECTVEGTSNPNLYWYRQAAGRGLQLLFYSVGIGQISSEVPQNLSASRPQDRQFILSSKKLLLSDSGFYLCAWSVNGGKPQHFGDGTRLSIL.

The chain recombines TRBV6-1 with TRBJ1-5; 7 positions match TRBD1. After removal of 9 bases from V and 0 bases from J, the junction contained 5 bases not matched to a gene. In germline, CDR1 is MNHNS, CDR2 SASEGT. This CDR3 comprises 14 residues. CDR3 amino acids: CASSGQYSNQPQHF. CDR3 nucleotide sequence: TGTGCCAGTTCGGGACAGTATAGCAATCAGCCCCAGCATTTT.

The chain couples TRBV5-8 to TRBJ1-5; 7 nucleotides align to TRBD1. The V segment lost 5 bases and the J segment 9 bases; nucleotides outside the gene matches: 5. The germline CDR1 and CDR2 sequences are SGHTS and YDEGEE. The CDR3 is 12 amino acids. Here the CDR3 DNA reads TGTGCCAGCAGTGACAGGGCATGGCCCCAGCATTTT. Residues: CASSDRAWPQHF. The whole variable domain, filled in from reference TRBV5-8 and TRBJ1-5, reads EAGVTQSPTHLIKTRGQQATLRCSPISGHTSVYWYQQALGLGLQFLLWYDEGEERNRGNFPPRFSGRQFPNYSSELNVNALELEDSALYLCASSDRAWPQHFGDGTRLSIL.

The rearrangement links TRBV5-1 to TRBJ2-1; D possibly corresponds to TRBD1 (5 bases). Germline V gives CDR1 SGHRS, CDR2 YFSETQ. The CDR3 runs 15 residues. Trimming pared 4 bases from V and 2 bases from J, leaving 13 bases between. The CDR3 sequence is CASSTLQGPYNEQFF. The DNA of the CDR3 is TGCGCCAGCAGCACCTTGCAGGGTCCCTACAATGAGCAGTTCTTC. Full variable domain (rest looked up from reference TRBV5-1 and TRBJ2-1): KAGVTQTPRYLIKTRGQQVTLSCSPISGHRSVSWYQQTPGQGLQFLFEYFSETQRNKGNFPGRFSGRQFSNSRSEMNVSTLELGDSALYLCASSTLQGPYNEQFFGPGTRLTVL.

The V call is TRBV7-2, the J call TRBJ1-5, with 7 bases matching TRBD1. This CDR3 contains 14 residues. After removal of 2 bases from V and 5 bases from J, the junction contained 3 bases not matched to a gene. The germline V gene has CDR1 SGHTA and CDR2 FQGNSA. CDR3 sequence: CASSLSGGDQPQHF. As DNA, the CDR3 is TGTGCCAGCAGCTTATCAGGGGGAGATCAGCCCCAGCATTTT. The full variable domain, in which reference TRBV7-2 and TRBJ1-5 provide the parts outside the CDR3, is GAGVSQSPSNKVTEKGKDVELRCDPISGHTALYWYRQSLGQGLEFLIYFQGNSAPDKSGLPSDRFSAERTGGSVSTLTIQRTQQEDSAVYLCASSLSGGDQPQHFGDGTRLSIL.

The chain uses TRBV11-3 and TRBJ1-6; D unclear. Between the trimmed V and J ends, which lost 3 bases and 6 bases, there was a span of 9 bases. Germline CDR1 and CDR2: SGHNT and YENEEA. There are 14 residues in the CDR3. CDR3 amino acids: CASSLEGSNSPLHF. As DNA, the CDR3 is TGTGCCAGCAGCTTGGAGGGCTCTAATTCACCCCTCCACTTT.

J is TRBJ2-5 and V is TRBV9; D remains unclear. Germline CDR1 SGDLS, CDR2 YYNGEE. This CDR3 has 14 amino acids. The V and J ends lost 4 bases and 5 bases respectively, with 15 bases between them. The CDR3: CASSTSVYGETQYF. The CDR3 coding sequence is TGTGCCAGCAGCACTTCTGTGTACGGGGAGACCCAGTACTTC.

In this sample, this clone turned up a few times. The chain joins TRBV2 to TRBJ1-1; D is undetermined. The V and J ends lost 1 base and 1 base respectively, with 7 bases between them. Germline V gene data show CDR1 as SNHLY and CDR2 as FYNNEI. There are 14 residues in the CDR3. CDR3 region: CASSEGHKNTEAFF. As DNA, the CDR3 is TGTGCCAGCAGTGAAGGGCACAAGAACACTGAAGCTTTCTTT.

The chain carries TRBV7-3 and TRBJ2-3, with D maybe TRBD1 (6 bases). This CDR3 comprises 13 residues. The ends were cut back, 6 bases at V and 2 bases at J, with 9 bases in the middle. Per germline, CDR1 SGHTA and CDR2 FQGTGA. The CDR3 sequence: CASSPGHTDTQYF. CDR3 in DNA: TGTGCCAGCAGTCCGGGACACACAGATACGCAGTATTTT.

This rearrangement joins TRBV9 to TRBJ1-2, with D possibly being TRBD1 (5 bases). V lost 1 base and J lost 4, with 17 bases in between. The CDR3 has 16 residues. Per the germline V gene, CDR1 is SGDLS and CDR2 is YYNGEE. The CDR3: CASSVIRTRPGYGYTF. In nucleotides, the CDR3 is TGTGCCAGCAGCGTAATTCGGACACGCCCAGGCTATGGCTACACCTTC. Full variable domain (rest looked up from reference TRBV9 and TRBJ1-2): DSGVTQTPKHLITATGQRVTLRCSPRSGDLSVYWYQQSLDQGLQFLIQYYNGEERAKGNILERFSAQQFPDLHSELNLSSLELGDSALYFCASSVIRTRPGYGYTFGSGTRLTVV.